The 30 T cell receptor beta chains reported below all come from one sample, sequenced in a study of siplizumab effects on memory and regulatory T cells. This table comes from immunoSEQ multiplex PCR, and its TCRdb copy is limited to in-frame clones, with some not included. In the table there are 90,000 to 120,000 clones, under 95% of which are singletons. Sequencing was performed on Tregs sorted from blood. The source is a human donor in good health.

The chain employs TRBV5-4 and TRBJ2-5, with D uncertain. This CDR3 has 12 amino acids. V lost 1 base, J lost 4 bases, and 5 bases lay in between. CDR1 and CDR2 from the germline V gene are SGHNT and YYREEE (reference sequence). Written as DNA, the CDR3 is TGTGCCAGCAGCTTGTTAGGAGAGACCCAGTACTTC. This codes for CASSLLGETQYF.

This clone appeared a single time. The CDR3 loop is CASSFDLAGGIEQFF. As DNA, the CDR3 is TGTGCCAGCAGCTTTGATCTAGCGGGAGGGATTGAGCAGTTCTTC. The rearrangement uses TRBV7-2 and TRBJ2-1, with 12 positions matching TRBD2. Germline V CDR1 and CDR2: SGHTA, FQGNSA. The CDR3 consists of 15 residues. The junction had 6 bases not matched to a gene; V was cut back by 3 bases and J by 9 bases.

V gene TRBV7-9 combines with J gene TRBJ1-4; D is uncertain. V lost 1 base and J lost 4, with 7 bases in between. Per the germline V gene, CDR1 is SEHNR and CDR2 is FQNEAQ (reference sequence). The CDR3 is 14 amino acids. This chain's CDR3 is CASSLGQLNEKLFF. The CDR3 coding sequence is TGTGCCAGCAGCTTAGGTCAGCTTAATGAAAAACTGTTTTTT.

J is TRBJ2-3 and V is TRBV2, with unresolved D. Deletions cut 6 bases from V and 5 bases from J, with 9 bases between. The length of the CDR3 is 12 residues. The V gene's germline CDR1 is SNHLY and CDR2 FYNNEI. In DNA form, the CDR3 reads TGTGCCAGCAGCGGGCTAGGAGATACGCAGTATTTT. Translating gives CASSGLGDTQYF. Looking up the rest from reference TRBV2 and TRBJ2-3 gives the full variable domain: EPEVTQTPSHQVTQMGQEVILRCVPISNHLYFYWYRQILGQKVEFLVSFYNNEISEKSEIFDDQFSVERPDGSNFTLKIRSTKLEDSAMYFCASSGLGDTQYFGPGTRLTVL.

The chain couples TRBV27 to TRBJ1-5; TRBD1 aligns across 10 bases. V shed 1 base, J shed 6 bases, and the junction held 9 bases outside the gene matches. Germline CDR1 is MNHEY and CDR2 is SMNVEV (reference sequence). The CDR3 runs 17 residues. The CDR3 protein is CASSLFGTGAASQPQHF. The DNA for the CDR3 is TGTGCCAGCAGTTTATTCGGGACAGGGGCCGCCAGTCAGCCCCAGCATTTT.

The chain couples TRBV5-8 to TRBJ2-3; D unclear. V was cut by 0 bases and J by 4 bases, with 6 bases left in between. CDR1 SGHTS and CDR2 YDEGEE come from the germline V gene. This CDR3 contains 13 residues. For the CDR3, the DNA is TGTGCCAGCAGCTTGGCAGGAGCAGATACGCAGTATTTT. It specifies CASSLAGADTQYF.

This clone has a handful of counts. The gene calls are TRBV4-1 and TRBJ1-5; possibly TRBD1 for D (5 bases). The V gene's germline CDR1 is MGHRA and CDR2 YSYEKL. V was pared by 1 base and J by 2 bases, with 12 bases between. The CDR3 runs 16 residues. Here the CDR3 reads CASSQGQYTGNQPQHF. The CDR3 DNA follows: TGCGCCAGCAGCCAAGGACAGTACACGGGCAATCAGCCCCAGCATTTT.

V is TRBV15 and J is TRBJ1-5, with a tentative D call TRBD1 (5 bases). The CDR3 is 15 amino acids. Germline assignment: CDR1 LNHNV and CDR2 YYDKDF (reference sequence). Trimming took 0 bases from V and 7 from J, leaving 13 bases between them. The CDR3 region is CATSRDLGDWQPQHF. DNA for the CDR3: TGTGCCACCAGCAGAGATTTGGGGGATTGGCAGCCCCAGCATTTT.

V is TRBV10-3 and J is TRBJ1-2; 8 bases are shared with TRBD1. The CDR3 is 16 amino acids. CDR1 is ENHRY, CDR2 SYGVKD, per germline. V lost 0 bases, J lost 2 bases, and 5 bases stayed unmatched. CDR3 sequence (DNA): TGTGCCATCAGTGAGTCGACTCACAGGGGGAACTATGGCTACACCTTC. Its protein product is CAISESTHRGNYGYTF.

The chain couples TRBV10-2 to TRBJ2-7; 7 bases are a match to TRBD1. Per germline, CDR1 WSHSY and CDR2 SAAADI. There are 15 residues in the CDR3. Germline trimming cut 2 bases from V and 3 bases from J; bases unmatched to any gene: 7. CDR3 sequence: CASSERRGNHYEQYF. In nucleotides, the CDR3 is TGCGCCAGCAGTGAGCGCAGGGGGAATCACTACGAGCAGTACTTC.

This clone was recorded only once. The V call is TRBV18, the J call TRBJ1-6, with D possibly matching TRBD1 (6 bases). CDR1 is KGHSH, CDR2 LQKENI, per germline. The V gene lost 3 bases and the J gene lost 8 bases, with 14 bases spanning the gap. This CDR3 has 15 residues. Here the CDR3 reads CASSPFGQSDSPLHF. The CDR3 DNA reads as TGTGCCAGCTCACCTTTCGGACAGAGTGATTCACCCCTCCACTTT.

Note on this clone: Other DNA sequences within the sample encode an identical CDR3. This sequence joins TRBV7-9 and TRBJ2-6, with D perhaps TRBD2 (5 bases). CDR3 length: 15 residues. V lost 2 bases, J lost 4 bases, and 9 bases lay in between. Germline loops: CDR1 SEHNR, CDR2 FQNEAQ (reference sequence). The CDR3 DNA is TGTGCCAGCAGCTTAAGTGGAGGAGGGGCCAACGTCCTGACTTTC. Protein: CASSLSGGGANVLTF.

The chain joins TRBV30 to TRBJ2-7, with 7 bases identical to TRBD2. CDR1 is GTSNPN and CDR2 is SVGIG in the germline V gene (reference sequence). With V trimmed by 3 bases and J by 5 bases, 7 bases remained unmatched. The length of the CDR3 is 13 residues. This chain's CDR3 is CAWRRGSFNEQYF. The CDR3 DNA follows: TGTGCCTGGAGGCGCGGGAGTTTCAACGAGCAGTACTTC.

This clone has a handful of counts. The genes are TRBV10-3 and TRBJ2-7, with D perhaps matching TRBD1 (5 bases). V was cut by 11 bases and J by 6 bases, with 17 bases left in between. Per the germline V gene, CDR1 is ENHRY and CDR2 is SYGVKD. The CDR3 sequence is 12 residues long. The chain's CDR3 is CAVWTSLGEQYF. The CDR3 DNA reads as TGTGCCGTATGGACAAGCCTTGGCGAGCAGTACTTC.

The chain couples TRBV6-1 to TRBJ2-7; D gene unclear. The CDR3 runs 11 residues. Looked up from germline, CDR1 is MNHNS and CDR2 is SASEGT. V shed 4 bases and J shed 5 bases, with 6 bases lying between them. The chain's CDR3 is CASSVGDEQYF. The CDR3 DNA reads as TGTGCCAGCAGTGTCGGCGACGAGCAGTACTTC.

The chain carries TRBV9 and TRBJ2-5, with D possibly being TRBD1 or TRBD2 (5 bases each). This CDR3 has 13 amino acids. From germline, CDR1 is SGDLS and CDR2 YYNGEE. V was pared by 3 bases and J by 3 bases, with 9 bases between. The DNA of the CDR3 is TGTGCCAGCAGCGCTGGGACGGAAGAGACCCAGTACTTC. This translates into CASSAGTEETQYF.

A remark on this clone: Additional DNA sequences in this sample encode the identical CDR3. The CDR3 DNA sequence: TGTGCCACGAGGGACGGAAGACTAGTAGTAGGGGGCCAGCAGTACTTC. Translated, it gives CATRDGRLVVGGQQYF. The chain couples TRBV28 to TRBJ2-7; possibly TRBD1 for D (7 bases). The ends were cut back, 10 bases at V and 8 bases at J, with 30 bases in the middle. The CDR3 covers 16 residues. The germline CDR1 and CDR2 sequences are MDHEN and SYDVKM.

The V gene is TRBV20-1, the J gene TRBJ2-7; 8 bases map to TRBD2. Germline values: CDR1 DFQATT, CDR2 SNEGSKA (reference sequence). V gave up 1 base and J gave up 7 bases; unmatched junction bases: 0. CDR3 size: 11 residues. This CDR3 is CSARGGGEQYF. The CDR3 DNA follows: TGCAGTGCTAGAGGCGGGGGGGAGCAGTACTTC.

The gene calls are TRBV7-3 and TRBJ2-7; TRBD1 is a possible D gene (5 bases). Germline V gene data show CDR1 as SGHTA and CDR2 as FQGTGA. Trimming shortened V by 4 bases and J by 9 bases, and 22 bases separated the two germline ends. This CDR3 has 15 residues. DNA for the CDR3: TGTGCCAGCAGCTCTAGACAGACAATAGCTACTGGGCAGTACTTC. Its protein product is CASSSRQTIATGQYF.

V usage is TRBV23-1 and J usage is TRBJ2-7; 7 nucleotides line up with TRBD1. TRBV23-1 is reported as an ORF; its role is uncertain. Trimming removed 5 bases from V and 4 bases from J; junction bases left unmatched: 8. This CDR3 contains 14 residues. The CDR3 reads CASSTGAPLYEQYF. The CDR3 DNA is TGCGCCAGCAGTACAGGGGCCCCCCTATACGAGCAGTACTTC.

This chain links TRBV14 with TRBJ1-4, with a possible D match to TRBD1 (5 bases). Germline values: CDR1 SGHDN, CDR2 FVKESK. The V gene lost 3 bases and the J gene lost 3 bases, with 11 bases spanning the gap. The CDR3 consists of 15 residues. CDR3 DNA sequence: TGTGCCAGCAGCCAGCGGGGCATACCTAATGAAAAACTGTTTTTT. This sequence encodes CASSQRGIPNEKLFF.

This clone was observed once. The genes are TRBV5-6 and TRBJ2-7; D is uncertain. Trimming cost V 3 bases and J 0 bases, with 19 bases left between them. Germline assignment: CDR1 SGHDT and CDR2 YYEEEE. CDR3 length equals 17 residues. This chain's CDR3 is CASSSRRFGPASYEQYF. In DNA, the CDR3 is TGTGCCAGCAGCTCGAGGCGGTTTGGGCCCGCCTCCTACGAGCAGTACTTC.

This chain connects TRBV29-1 to TRBJ1-2; the D is unclear. The CDR3 is 12 residues long. V was cut by 4 bases and J by 1 base, with 7 bases left in between. Per the germline V gene, CDR1 is SQVTM and CDR2 is ANQGSEA. CDR3 in DNA: TGCAGCGTTGGTGGGGATAACTATGGCTACACCTTC. Its protein product is CSVGGDNYGYTF.

The genes are TRBV19 and TRBJ1-5; no clear D gene. The CDR3 length is 12 residues. Germline loops: CDR1 LNHDA, CDR2 SQIVND (reference sequence). V gave up 7 bases and J gave up 0 bases, with 4 bases separating them. This CDR3 reads CASNLSNQPQHF. The CDR3 DNA reads as TGTGCCAGTAACCTTAGCAATCAGCCCCAGCATTTT. The whole variable domain, filled in from reference TRBV19 and TRBJ1-5, reads DGGITQSPKYLFRKEGQNVTLSCEQNLNHDAMYWYRQDPGQGLRLIYYSQIVNDFQKGDIAEGYSVSREKKESFPLTVTSAQKNPTAFYLCASNLSNQPQHFGDGTRLSIL.

The chain is built from TRBV27 and TRBJ2-5, with TRBD1 as a possible D gene (5 bases). The DNA end favors TRBJ2-7, so the J call may be wrong. The CDR3 runs to 15 residues. Looked up from germline, CDR1 is MNHEY and CDR2 is SMNVEV (reference sequence). The CDR3 protein is CASKGLGLGTYEQYF. The CDR3 nucleotides read TGTGCCAGCAAGGGTTTGGGGCTGGGGACCTACGAGCAGTACTTC.

This sequence joins TRBV5-1 and TRBJ2-7; 9 bases are a match to TRBD1. The ends lost 2 bases at V and 2 bases at J; junction bases unmatched: 5. This CDR3 contains 15 residues. From germline, CDR1 is SGHRS and CDR2 YFSETQ. CDR3 DNA: TGCGCCAGCAGCTTTGGGGACAGGGTTACCTACGAGCAGTACTTC. Residues: CASSFGDRVTYEQYF.

V gene TRBV5-1 combines with J gene TRBJ1-1; no clear D gene. Trimming took 1 base from V and 0 from J, leaving 13 bases between them. CDR1 and CDR2 (germline): SGHRS, YFSETQ. The CDR3 is 16 amino acids. As DNA, the CDR3 is TGCGCCAGCAGCTTGAGTAATGGGGAGGTGAACACTGAAGCTTTCTTT. As protein: CASSLSNGEVNTEAFF. Looking up the rest from reference TRBV5-1 and TRBJ1-1 gives the full variable domain: KAGVTQTPRYLIKTRGQQVTLSCSPISGHRSVSWYQQTPGQGLQFLFEYFSETQRNKGNFPGRFSGRQFSNSRSEMNVSTLELGDSALYLCASSLSNGEVNTEAFFGQGTRLTVV.

The chain couples TRBV5-1 to TRBJ1-2, with D perhaps matching TRBD1 (6 bases). This CDR3 comprises 13 residues. Germline V CDR1 and CDR2: SGHRS, YFSETQ. The ends were cut back, 1 base at V and 6 bases at J, with 10 bases in the middle. CDR3 bases: TGCGCCAGCAGCTTGAACAGGGAGGATGGCTACACCTTC. Translated, it gives CASSLNREDGYTF.

For this clone: An end of the junction differs from the germline gene, which may be a read error. The chain links TRBV7-7 to TRBJ1-1; D call uncertain. Germline V lookup: CDR1 SSHAT, CDR2 FNYEAQ (reference sequence). The CDR3 runs to 13 residues. CDR3 sequence reads: CASSLVFLGEAFF. The CDR3 region has the DNA TGTGCTAGCAGCTTAGTTTTTTTAGGTGAAGCTTTCTTT.

The gene calls are TRBV28 and TRBJ1-1, with D hard to call. This CDR3 contains 14 residues. V lost 5 bases and J lost 0, with 10 bases in between. Germline V gene data show CDR1 as MDHEN and CDR2 as SYDVKM. The CDR3 here is CASSPPNMNTEAFF. The CDR3 coding sequence is TGTGCCAGCAGTCCGCCAAACATGAACACTGAAGCTTTCTTT.